This record concerns one T cell receptor beta chain sequence. The source of the sample is a study of blood T cell repertoires in COVID-19. The data were produced by immunoSEQ multiplex PCR, yet TCRdb's version contains in-frame clones alone and is incomplete. This sample has about 250,000 clones; approximately 89% occur once, and the top ten carry 1.6%. V was trimmed by 0 bases and J by 3 bases, leaving 11 bases between them. Germline V gene data show CDR1 as MNHEY and CDR2 as SVGAGI. The CDR3 is 15 residues long. What was sequenced was peripheral blood. The sequence was collected from a woman in her sixties or seventies who had recovered from COVID-19. The V gene is TRBV6-5, the J gene TRBJ1-2; maybe TRBD1 (5 bases). The CDR3 coding sequence is TGTGCCAGCAGTTACTCTGGCAGGGTGTACTATGGCTACACCTTC. Amino acids: CASSYSGRVYYGYTF.